This TCR beta chain was identified during a study of cytomegalovirus exposure and HLA in healthy donors. About the research overall: Most genotyped donors, around 86% of around 370, had Caucasian-associated genetic ancestry. General study points: Within an earlier analysis, most TCR beta V segments proved productive either about 90% or about 30% of the time. Presence/absence analyses treated sequencing depth as roughly uniform across donors. For cytomegalovirus status, the classifier reportedly gave diagnoses with high specificity and sensitivity.

The junction had 7 bases not matched to a gene; V was cut back by 3 bases and J by 6 bases. Germline CDR1 is LNHDA and CDR2 is SQIVND (reference sequence). The CDR3 totals 15 residues. Note on this clone: Its antigen is not identified.

The PCR was carried out with 60 Vbeta primers and 13 Jbeta primers. Method: immunoSEQ multiplex PCR; TCRdb's copy keeps in-frame clones and lacks some. Of some 120,000 clones in the sample, 77% were seen once. Input material: PBMCs. The rearrangement joins TRBV19 to TRBJ2-1; TRBD2 matches at 8 bases. This clonotype was sampled from a man between 18 and 29 years old in good health and CMV-seropositive. CDR3 sequence: CASSIWGLVSNEQFF. Written as DNA, the CDR3 is TGTGCCAGTAGTATCTGGGGACTAGTAAGCAATGAGCAGTTCTTC.